This T cell receptor (beta chain) emerged from a study of cytomegalovirus exposure and HLA in healthy donors. Study-wide findings and caveats: Earlier findings revealed that most TCR beta V segments proved productive either about 90% or about 30% of the time. The study labeled 164 TCR beta chains cytomegalovirus-associated.

Primers: 60 Vbeta forward and 13 Jbeta reverse. Libraries were prepared by immunoSEQ multiplex PCR; TCRdb keeps only in-frame clonotypes and omits some of them. The sample table sets out approximately 120,000 clones. CDR3 length equals 13 residues. Germline-derived CDR1 and CDR2 are ENHRY and SYGVKD. The V and J ends lost 9 bases and 2 bases, in that order; junction bases with no gene match: 6. On this clone: What it binds is unknown.

The receptor's source is a woman aged 60-75 years in good health and CMV-seronegative. The V and J genes are TRBV10-3 and TRBJ1-2; 7 positions match TRBD1. The sequencing input was PBMCs. The CDR3 bases are TGTGCCATTGGACAGGAGAAAAACTATGGCTACACCTTC. Its protein product is CAIGQEKNYGYTF.